The text below deals with one T cell receptor beta chain. The antigen is undetermined. This record belongs to a study of CD8+CD57+ T cells in acquired aplastic anemia. Across the whole study: CD4+ cells from healthy donors averaged around 10 million reads.

The study profiled TCR beta VDJ and CDR3 using genomic DNA as template. TCRdb ran MiXCR on the reads and lists one entry per CDR3 protein. The top ten clones hold about 29% of a sample with about 210,000 distinct CDR3 sequences, about 59% of them seen once. Broader study findings: CD8+ Simpson's diversity showed no significant patient-control difference.

Trimming removed 4 bases from V and 5 bases from J; junction bases left unmatched: 7. CDR1 is SGDLS, CDR2 YYNGEE, per germline. This CDR3 contains 14 residues. This clonotype was sampled from a human donor in good health. The chain carries TRBV9 and TRBJ2-7; 9 bases map to TRBD1. What was sequenced was sorted CD4+, CD8+, or CD8+CD57+ T cells (not recorded which) from PBMCs. The CDR3 loop reads CASSLGTGHHEQYF. Here the CDR3 DNA reads TGTGCCAGCAGCTTAGGGACAGGGCACCACGAGCAGTACTTC. The full variable domain, completed using reference TRBV9 and TRBJ2-7, is DSGVTQTPKHLITATGQRVTLRCSPRSGDLSVYWYQQSLDQGLQFLIQYYNGEERAKGNILERFSAQQFPDLHSELNLSSLELGDSALYFCASSLGTGHHEQYFGPGTRLTVT.